The TCR beta chain described here comes from a study of blood T cell repertoires in COVID-19 (TCRdb year 2020). With respect to the entire study: The collaborator samples originated in the United States, Italy and Spain and spanned the acute and convalescent phases of COVID-19. Nearly every sample came with metadata listing a de-identified subject ID, COVID-19 status, age in years and sex. The samples were drawn from two sources: the first 160 participants of the ongoing ImmuneRACE study, and 1,200 or so subjects contributed by 6 global collaborators. Where available, HLA class I and class II types were taken from metadata supplied by the sample provider and were not determined by assay-based typing. A freely available public database, intended as a resource for researchers studying the immune response to SARS-CoV-2, is where the repertoires were released. The material from the prospective study consisted of cDNA or gDNA derived from T cells, B-cell-depleted T cells, or PBMCs. Subjects who had been exposed to COVID-19, were actively infected with it, or had recovered from it provided the deeply sampled blood TCRbeta repertoires that made up the dataset. The research as a whole found: How much clinical and demographic metadata was included differed by source and by participant, and the metadata was provided uncurated.

Worth noting for this clone: Its antigen is still unknown. Per-base qualities were not stored, and no clone one base away is much larger.

TCRbeta CDR3 regions were amplified from genomic DNA by means of the immunoSEQ Assay, a bias-controlled multiplex PCR. In the authors' own workflow: The number of nucleated cells in each sample was estimated by amplification of reference gene primers within the assay. To quantify the absolute abundance of each unique TCRbeta CDR3 rearrangement, sequence reads were collapsed and filtered. For each sample, productive Simpson clonality was calculated as the square root of Simpson's diversity index over productive rearrangements. TCRdb mirrors the immuneACCESS table, restricted to in-frame sequences. Some clones are absent from its copies; in checked studies, under half trace to an unresolved V gene, and the reason for the others is unknown. For V, J and clone size, that table is used; D and trimming come from the DNA. The sample records roughly 320,000 clones, about 90% of which are singletons. The top ten clonotypes cover over 1.5% of the sample.

In Seattle, one collaborating source enrolled patients while the infection was active and tracked those patients longitudinally over the course of disease. Collaborating institutions collected whole blood in K2EDTA tubes following their own protocols. For TCRbeta analysis, collaborators shipped samples as frozen whole blood, isolated PBMCs, or DNA extracted from either of those sample types. The source is a woman in her thirties with COVID-19, enrolled during active disease. The sequenced material came from peripheral blood.

The nucleotides read TGTGCCAGCAGTTACGACAGTCGGGCCTATGGCTACACCTTC. Protein translation: CASSYDSRAYGYTF. The rearrangement joined TRBV6-5 to TRBJ1-2, with a weak D call of TRBD1 (5 bases match). As encoded in the germline V gene, CDR1 is MNHEY while CDR2 is SVGAGI. The CDR3 starts with the cysteine, ends with the phenylalanine, and has 14 residues. CDR3 DNA only is kept here, 42 bases in frame from base 1. V sheds 2 bases and J sheds 4 bases, leaving 11 bases between their ends.